This T cell receptor beta chain originates from a study of T-cell reconstitution after alpha-beta-depleted transplantation in children. Broader study findings: For some patients, TCRbeta diversity was high at day 60 because of recipient T cells and thymic progenitors that survived. Diversity and T-cell counts at one year after transplant derived mostly from new T cells. Two months or so post-transplant, alpha-beta T cells reportedly derived from several hundred expanded graft clones.

This clonotype appeared a few times. Its cognate antigen is unknown. Unique molecular identifiers were used in preparing the TCRbeta library. TCRdb ran MiXCR on the PCR reads and lists one entry per CDR3 protein. The sample consists of roughly 790,000 distinct CDR3 sequences, 16% of them appearing once. Germline lookup yields CDR1 LGHDT and CDR2 YNNKEL (reference sequence). V gave up 4 bases and J gave up 1 base, with 14 bases separating them. CDR3 length: 15 amino acids. Sequenced here: PBMCs, mostly from graft donor cells, sampled 360 days after TCRalphabeta/CD19-depleted stem cell transplant. This TCR derives from a male patient under 18 who had a stem cell transplant for acute lymphoblastic leukemia, so the T cells may come from the graft donor. The rearrangement uses TRBV3-1 and TRBJ2-7; no clear D. The CDR3 sequence is CASSPRRRNSYEQYF. Written as DNA, the CDR3 is TGTGCCAGCAGCCCGAGAAGACGGAATTCCTACGAGCAGTACTTC.